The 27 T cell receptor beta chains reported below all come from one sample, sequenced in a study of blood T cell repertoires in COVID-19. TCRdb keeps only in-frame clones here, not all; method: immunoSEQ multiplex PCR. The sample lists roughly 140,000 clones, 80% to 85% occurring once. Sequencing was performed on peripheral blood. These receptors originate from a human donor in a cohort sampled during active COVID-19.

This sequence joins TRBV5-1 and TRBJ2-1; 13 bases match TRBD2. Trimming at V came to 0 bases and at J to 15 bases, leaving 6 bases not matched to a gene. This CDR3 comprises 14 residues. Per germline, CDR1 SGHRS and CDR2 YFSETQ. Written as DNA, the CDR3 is TGCGCCAGCAGCTTGGGACTAGCGGGGGGTGAGGGGTTCTTC. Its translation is CASSLGLAGGEGFF.

This CDR3 reads CASSPRTGGLIQYF. The CDR3 DNA sequence: TGCGCCAGCAGCCCGCGGACAGGGGGCCTTATTCAGTACTTC. This chain uses TRBV5-1 with TRBJ2-4, with TRBD1 matching over 11 bases. With 4 bases clipped from V and 10 bases from J, the junction kept 7 bases outside the gene matches. Germline-derived CDR1 and CDR2 are SGHRS and YFSETQ. The CDR3 runs to 14 residues.

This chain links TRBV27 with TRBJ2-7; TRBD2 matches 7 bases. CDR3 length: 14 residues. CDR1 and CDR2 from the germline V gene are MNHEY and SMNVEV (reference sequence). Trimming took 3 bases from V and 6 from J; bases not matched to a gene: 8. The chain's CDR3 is CASSFGGMKGEQYF. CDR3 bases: TGTGCCAGCAGTTTCGGGGGGATGAAGGGCGAGCAGTACTTC.

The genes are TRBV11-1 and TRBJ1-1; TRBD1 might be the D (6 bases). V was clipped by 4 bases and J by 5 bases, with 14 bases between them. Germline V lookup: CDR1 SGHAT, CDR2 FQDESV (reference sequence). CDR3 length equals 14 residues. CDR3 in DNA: TGTGCCAGCAGCTACCCTGGGACAACGACTGAAGCTTTCTTT. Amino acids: CASSYPGTTTEAFF.

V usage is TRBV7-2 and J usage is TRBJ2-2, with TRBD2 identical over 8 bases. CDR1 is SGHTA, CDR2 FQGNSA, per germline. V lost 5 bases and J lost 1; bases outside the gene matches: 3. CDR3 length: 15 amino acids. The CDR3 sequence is CASSLSGVNTGELFF. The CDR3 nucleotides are TGTGCCAGCAGCCTTAGCGGGGTGAACACCGGGGAGCTGTTTTTT.

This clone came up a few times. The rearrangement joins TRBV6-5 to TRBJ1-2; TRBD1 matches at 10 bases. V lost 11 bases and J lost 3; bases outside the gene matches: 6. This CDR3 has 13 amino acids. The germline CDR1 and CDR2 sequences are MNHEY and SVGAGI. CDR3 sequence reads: CAVKGTGDYGYTF. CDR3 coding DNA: TGTGCCGTAAAAGGGACAGGGGACTATGGCTACACCTTC.

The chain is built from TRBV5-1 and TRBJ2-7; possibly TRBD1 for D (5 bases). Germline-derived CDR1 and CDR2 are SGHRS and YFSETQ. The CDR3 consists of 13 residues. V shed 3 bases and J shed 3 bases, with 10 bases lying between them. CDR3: CASSYSDSYEQYF. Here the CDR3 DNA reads TGCGCCAGCAGCTATTCTGACAGCTACGAGCAGTACTTC. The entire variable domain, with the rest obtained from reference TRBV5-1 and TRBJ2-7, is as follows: KAGVTQTPRYLIKTRGQQVTLSCSPISGHRSVSWYQQTPGQGLQFLFEYFSETQRNKGNFPGRFSGRQFSNSRSEMNVSTLELGDSALYLCASSYSDSYEQYFGPGTRLTVT.

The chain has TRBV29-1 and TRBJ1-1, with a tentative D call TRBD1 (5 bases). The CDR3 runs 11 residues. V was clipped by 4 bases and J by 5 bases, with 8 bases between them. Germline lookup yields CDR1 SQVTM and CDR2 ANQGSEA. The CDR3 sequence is CSVVEGTEAFF. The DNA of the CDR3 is TGCAGCGTTGTGGAGGGGACTGAAGCTTTCTTT. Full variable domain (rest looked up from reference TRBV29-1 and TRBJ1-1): SAVISQKPSRDICQRGTSLTIQCQVDSQVTMMFWYRQQPGQSLTLIATANQGSEATYESGFVIDKFPISRPNLTFSTLTVSNMSPEDSSIYLCSVVEGTEAFFGQGTRLTVV.

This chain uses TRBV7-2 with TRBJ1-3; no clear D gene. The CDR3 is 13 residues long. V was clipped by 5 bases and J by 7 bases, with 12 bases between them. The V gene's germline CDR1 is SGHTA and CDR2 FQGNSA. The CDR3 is CASSLDPGNTIYF. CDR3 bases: TGTGCCAGCAGCCTGGATCCGGGGAACACCATATATTTT.

The CDR3 DNA reads as TGTGCCAGCAGCTTGTCCAGCGGGGGGGCCAATACGCAGTATTTT. This sequence encodes CASSLSSGGANTQYF. This chain connects TRBV11-2 to TRBJ2-3; TRBD2 matches at 10 bases. CDR1 is SGHAT and CDR2 is FQNNGV in the germline V gene. The CDR3 is 15 residues long. After removal of 3 bases from V and 7 bases from J, the junction contained 7 bases not matched to a gene.

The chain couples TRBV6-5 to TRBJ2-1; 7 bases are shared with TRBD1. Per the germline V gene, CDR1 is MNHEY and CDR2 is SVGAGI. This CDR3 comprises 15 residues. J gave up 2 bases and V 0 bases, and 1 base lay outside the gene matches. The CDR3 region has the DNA TGTGCCAGCAGTTACTCGGACAGGACCTACAATGAGCAGTTCTTC. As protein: CASSYSDRTYNEQFF.

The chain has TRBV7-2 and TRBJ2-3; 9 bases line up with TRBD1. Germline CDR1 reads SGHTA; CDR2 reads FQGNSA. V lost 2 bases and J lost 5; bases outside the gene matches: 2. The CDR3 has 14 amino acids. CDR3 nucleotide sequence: TGTGCCAGCAGCTTACCGGACAGGGGAGATACGCAGTATTTT. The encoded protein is CASSLPDRGDTQYF.

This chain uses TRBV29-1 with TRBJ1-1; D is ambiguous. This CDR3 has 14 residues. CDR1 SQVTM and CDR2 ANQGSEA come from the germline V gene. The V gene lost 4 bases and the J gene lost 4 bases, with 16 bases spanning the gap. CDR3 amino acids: CSVVQTLVGTEAFF. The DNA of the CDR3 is TGCAGCGTTGTCCAGACCCTAGTGGGCACTGAAGCTTTCTTT. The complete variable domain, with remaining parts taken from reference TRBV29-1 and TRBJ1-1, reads SAVISQKPSRDICQRGTSLTIQCQVDSQVTMMFWYRQQPGQSLTLIATANQGSEATYESGFVIDKFPISRPNLTFSTLTVSNMSPEDSSIYLCSVVQTLVGTEAFFGQGTRLTVV.

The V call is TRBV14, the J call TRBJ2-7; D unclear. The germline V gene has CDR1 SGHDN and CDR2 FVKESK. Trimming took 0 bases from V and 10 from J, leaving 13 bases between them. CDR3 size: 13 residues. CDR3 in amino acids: CASSQEWQSPQYF. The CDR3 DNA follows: TGTGCCAGCAGCCAAGAATGGCAATCCCCACAGTACTTC.

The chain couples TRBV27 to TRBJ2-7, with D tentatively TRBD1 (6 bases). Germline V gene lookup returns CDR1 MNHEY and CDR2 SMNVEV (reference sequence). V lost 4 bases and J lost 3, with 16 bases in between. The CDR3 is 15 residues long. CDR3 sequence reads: CASSYVGQNHYEQYF. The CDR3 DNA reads TGTGCCAGCAGTTACGTTGGACAGAACCACTACGAGCAGTACTTC.

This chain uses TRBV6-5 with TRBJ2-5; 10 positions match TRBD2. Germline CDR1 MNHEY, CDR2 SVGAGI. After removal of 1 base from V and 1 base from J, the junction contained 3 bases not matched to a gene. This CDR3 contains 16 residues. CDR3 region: CASSYFPSGGQETQYF. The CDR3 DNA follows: TGTGCCAGCAGTTACTTCCCTAGCGGGGGCCAAGAGACCCAGTACTTC.

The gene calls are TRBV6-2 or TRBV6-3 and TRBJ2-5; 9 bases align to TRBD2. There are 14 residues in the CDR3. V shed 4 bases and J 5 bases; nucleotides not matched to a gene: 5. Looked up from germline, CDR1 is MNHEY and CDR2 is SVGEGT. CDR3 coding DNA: TGTGCCAGCAGTTCGGGGACTAGCCTGGAGACCCAGTACTTC. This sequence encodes CASSSGTSLETQYF.

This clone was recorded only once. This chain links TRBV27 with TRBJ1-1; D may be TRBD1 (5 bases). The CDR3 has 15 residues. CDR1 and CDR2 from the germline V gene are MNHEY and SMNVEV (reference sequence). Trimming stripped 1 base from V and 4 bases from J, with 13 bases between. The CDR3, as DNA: TGTGCCAGCAGTTTATGGACACCCAAGGGCACTGAAGCTTTCTTT. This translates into CASSLWTPKGTEAFF.

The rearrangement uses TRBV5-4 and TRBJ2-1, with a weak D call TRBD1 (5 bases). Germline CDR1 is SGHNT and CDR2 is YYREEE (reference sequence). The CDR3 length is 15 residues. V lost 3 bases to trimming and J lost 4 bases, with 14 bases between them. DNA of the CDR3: TGTGCCAGCAGCTCCCTCAAGGGGCAATACAATGAGCAGTTCTTC. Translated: CASSSLKGQYNEQFF.

CDR3 protein: CASSPMRLAYTQYF. DNA for the CDR3: TGTGCCAGCAGTCCGATGAGACTAGCGTATACGCAGTATTTT. The chain employs TRBV27 and TRBJ2-3; 8 positions match TRBD2. This CDR3 has 14 residues. The germline V gene encodes CDR1 MNHEY and CDR2 SMNVEV (reference sequence). Trimming at V came to 5 bases and at J to 7 bases, leaving 8 bases not matched to a gene.

The CDR3 here is CASSPLGTGRNTIYF. The DNA of the CDR3 is TGTGCCAGCTCACCACTCGGCACAGGTAGAAACACCATATATTTT. The rearrangement links TRBV18 to TRBJ1-3, with a possible D match to TRBD1 (5 bases). V lost 1 base, J lost 5 bases, and 12 bases lay in between. From germline, CDR1 is KGHSH and CDR2 LQKENI. The CDR3 totals 15 residues.

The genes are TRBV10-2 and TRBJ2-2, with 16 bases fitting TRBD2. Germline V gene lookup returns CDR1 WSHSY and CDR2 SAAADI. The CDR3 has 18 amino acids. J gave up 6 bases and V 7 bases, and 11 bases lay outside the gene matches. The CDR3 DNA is TGCGCCAGCATGAAGGACGGGACTAGCGGGGGGGCCGCCGGGGAGCTGTTTTTT. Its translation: CASMKDGTSGGAAGELFF.

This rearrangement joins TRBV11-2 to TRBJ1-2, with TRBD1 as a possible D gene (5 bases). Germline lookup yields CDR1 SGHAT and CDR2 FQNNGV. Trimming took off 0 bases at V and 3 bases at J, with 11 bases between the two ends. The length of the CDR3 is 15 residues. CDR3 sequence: CASSLESGRDYGYTF. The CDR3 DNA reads TGTGCCAGCAGCTTAGAGTCTGGCAGGGACTATGGCTACACCTTC. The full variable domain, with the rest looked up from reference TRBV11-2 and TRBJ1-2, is EAGVAQSPRYKIIEKRQSVAFWCNPISGHATLYWYQQILGQGPKLLIQFQNNGVVDDSQLPKDRFSAERLKGVDSTLKIQPAKLEDSAVYLCASSLESGRDYGYTFGSGTRLTVV.

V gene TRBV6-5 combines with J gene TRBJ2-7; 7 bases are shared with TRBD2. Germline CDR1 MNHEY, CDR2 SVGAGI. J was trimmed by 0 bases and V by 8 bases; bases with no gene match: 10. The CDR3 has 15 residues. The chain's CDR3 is CASQKRGGSSYEQYF. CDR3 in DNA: TGTGCCAGCCAAAAAAGAGGCGGGAGCTCCTACGAGCAGTACTTC.

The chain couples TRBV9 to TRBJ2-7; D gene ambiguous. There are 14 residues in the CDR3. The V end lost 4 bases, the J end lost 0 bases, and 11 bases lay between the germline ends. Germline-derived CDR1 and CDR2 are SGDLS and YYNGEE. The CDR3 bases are TGTGCCAGCAGCCCCCTCCACAGCTCCTACGAGCAGTACTTC. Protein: CASSPLHSSYEQYF.

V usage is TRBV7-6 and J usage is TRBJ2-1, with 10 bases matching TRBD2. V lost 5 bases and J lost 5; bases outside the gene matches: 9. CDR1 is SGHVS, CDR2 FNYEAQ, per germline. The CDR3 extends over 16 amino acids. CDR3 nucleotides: TGTGCCAGCAGCACTAACAGCGGGGGGGCGAACAATGAGCAGTTCTTC. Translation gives CASSTNSGGANNEQFF.

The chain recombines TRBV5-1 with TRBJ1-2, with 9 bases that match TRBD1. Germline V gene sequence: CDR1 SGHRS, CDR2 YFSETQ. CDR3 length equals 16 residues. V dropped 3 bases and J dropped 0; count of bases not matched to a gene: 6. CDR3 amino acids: CASSYGDRATNYGYTF. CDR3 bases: TGCGCCAGCAGCTATGGGGACAGGGCCACTAACTATGGCTACACCTTC. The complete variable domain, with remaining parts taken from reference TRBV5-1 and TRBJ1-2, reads KAGVTQTPRYLIKTRGQQVTLSCSPISGHRSVSWYQQTPGQGLQFLFEYFSETQRNKGNFPGRFSGRQFSNSRSEMNVSTLELGDSALYLCASSYGDRATNYGYTFGSGTRLTVV.